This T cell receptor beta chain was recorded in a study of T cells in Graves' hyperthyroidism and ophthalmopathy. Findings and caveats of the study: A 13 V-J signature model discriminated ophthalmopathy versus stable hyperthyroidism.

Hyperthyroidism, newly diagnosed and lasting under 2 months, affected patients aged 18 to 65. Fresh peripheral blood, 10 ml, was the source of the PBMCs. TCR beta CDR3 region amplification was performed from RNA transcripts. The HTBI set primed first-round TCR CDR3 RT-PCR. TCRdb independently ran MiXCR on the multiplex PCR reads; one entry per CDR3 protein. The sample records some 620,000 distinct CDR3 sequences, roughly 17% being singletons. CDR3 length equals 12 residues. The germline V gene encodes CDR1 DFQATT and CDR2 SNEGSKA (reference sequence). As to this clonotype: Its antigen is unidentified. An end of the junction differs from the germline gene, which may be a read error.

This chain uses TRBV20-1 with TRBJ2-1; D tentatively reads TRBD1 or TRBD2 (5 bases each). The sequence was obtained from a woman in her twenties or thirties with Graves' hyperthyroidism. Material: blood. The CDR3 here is CSASLPGRQPLF. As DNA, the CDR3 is TGCAGTGCTAGCCTTCCGGGACGACAACCCCTCTTC.